These 20 T cell receptor beta chains originate from one sample sequenced in a study of blood T cells in healthy people across ages. A second PCR, run for about 7 to 11 cycles, used a sample-barcoded 5' primer plus a J-beta primer mix. From the 5' RACE reads, TCRdb called clonotypes with MiXCR, one entry per CDR3 protein. This sample has about 1.7 million distinct CDR3 sequences, with roughly 27% found just once. The sequenced sample consisted of blood. The origin of the receptors is a woman younger than 45 in good health.

This sequence joins TRBV9 and TRBJ2-3; either TRBD1 or TRBD2 may fit D (5 bases each). There are 13 residues in the CDR3. V dropped 6 bases and J dropped 6 bases, with 14 bases sitting between them. Looked up from germline, CDR1 is SGDLS and CDR2 is YYNGEE. The DNA of the CDR3 is TGTGCCAGCACCAACCTGGGGGTGGATACGCAGTATTTT. Translating it yields CASTNLGVDTQYF.

A few counts support this clonotype. V is TRBV3-1 and J is TRBJ1-2; TRBD1 is a possible D gene (5 bases). V shed 2 bases and J shed 6 bases, with 10 bases lying between them. Germline V gene lookup returns CDR1 LGHDT and CDR2 YNNKEL (reference sequence). The CDR3 loop spans 13 amino acids. This CDR3 reads CASSQQGTHGYTF. The CDR3 nucleotides are TGTGCCAGCAGCCAACAGGGTACCCATGGCTACACCTTC. Filled out from reference TRBV3-1 and TRBJ1-2, the complete variable domain reads DTAVSQTPKYLVTQMGNDKSIKCEQNLGHDTMYWYKQDSKKFLKIMFSYNNKELIINETVPNRFSPKSPDKAHLNLHINSLELGDSAVYFCASSQQGTHGYTFGSGTRLTVV.

CDR3 bases: TGTGCCAGCAGCTTAGGGAGGGACAGGGGGCGTCGAGAGACCCAGTACTTC. Protein sequence: CASSLGRDRGRRETQYF. The chain employs TRBV7-2 and TRBJ2-7, with 12 positions matching TRBD1. The J call is uncertain, as TRBJ2-5 better fits the DNA end. The CDR3 is 17 amino acids. In germline, CDR1 is SGHTA, CDR2 FQGNSA.

This clonotype appeared a few times. The V gene is TRBV20-1, the J gene TRBJ1-6; no clear D gene. This CDR3 has 16 residues. Germline CDR1 DFQATT, CDR2 SNEGSKA (reference sequence). The V gene lost 0 bases and the J gene lost 5 bases, with 14 bases spanning the gap. The CDR3 region is CSARDGGRHHNSPLHF. The CDR3 coding sequence is TGCAGTGCTAGAGATGGTGGGAGGCACCATAATTCACCCCTCCACTTT.

This clonotype appeared a few times. V usage is TRBV4-1 and J usage is TRBJ2-3; D is undetermined. Trimming removed 4 bases from V and 2 bases from J, with 16 bases in between. This CDR3 spans 16 amino acids. Germline V lookup: CDR1 MGHRA, CDR2 YSYEKL. CDR3 coding DNA: TGCGCCAGCAGCCGACCCGGTCCGAAGCCCACAGATACGCAGTATTTT. Its protein is CASSRPGPKPTDTQYF.

Details on this clonotype: One base away lies a much larger clone, so this may be a sequencing read error. The rearrangement uses TRBV29-1 and TRBJ2-5; possible D gene TRBD1, 6 bases. This CDR3 is built from 14 residues. Germline V CDR1 and CDR2: SQVTM, ANQGSEA. DNA for the CDR3: TGCAGTGGGAGACAGGAAAGGGTATTCGGGACCCAGTACTTC. Protein product: CSGRQERVFGTQYF.

This clonotype was counted at least ten times. The J gene is TRBJ2-1, the V gene TRBV11-2; the match to TRBD2 covers 9 bases. Germline V gene lookup returns CDR1 SGHAT and CDR2 FQNNGV. This CDR3 is built from 15 residues. V shed 4 bases and J 4 bases; nucleotides not matched to a gene: 5. The CDR3 region has the DNA TGTGCCAGCAGCTCCCGGACTAGCGAATACAATGAGCAGTTCTTC. Translating it yields CASSSRTSEYNEQFF.

V usage is TRBV29-1 and J usage is TRBJ2-7; D gene ambiguous. Gene TRBJ2-5 matches the end of the DNA better, so the J call may be wrong. This CDR3 has 11 amino acids. Germline CDR1 and CDR2: SQVTM and ANQGSEA. CDR3 nucleotides: TGCAGCGTGGGGATAGTTGAGACCCAGTACTTC. Its translation is CSVGIVETQYF.

A few counts support this clonotype. The rearrangement uses TRBV6-5 and TRBJ1-3; the match to TRBD1 covers 9 bases. V lost 6 bases to trimming and J lost 5 bases; unmatched junction nucleotides: 8. The CDR3 length is 15 residues. CDR1 MNHEY and CDR2 SVGAGI come from the germline V gene. CDR3 nucleotide sequence: TGTGCCAGCAGCCCACTTGGACAGGGGAGAAACACCATATATTTT. This gives the protein CASSPLGQGRNTIYF.

The chain couples TRBV20-1 to TRBJ2-7; TRBD2 might be the D (5 bases). The germline V gene has CDR1 DFQATT and CDR2 SNEGSKA (reference sequence). CDR3 size: 14 residues. Trimming removed 1 base from V and 0 bases from J, with 10 bases in between. This CDR3 is CSARVLVSSYEQYF. The CDR3 region has the DNA TGCAGTGCTAGAGTACTAGTCAGCTCCTACGAGCAGTACTTC.

This rearrangement joins TRBV3-1 to TRBJ1-4; 8 positions match TRBD1. This CDR3 is built from 16 residues. Germline CDR1 LGHDT, CDR2 YNNKEL (reference sequence). With 4 bases clipped from V and 8 bases from J, the junction kept 12 bases outside the gene matches. DNA for the CDR3: TGTGCCAGCAGCCGAATTCCTGGACAGGGAGGGGAAAAACTGTTTTTT. The encoded protein is CASSRIPGQGGEKLFF.

The chain has TRBV11-2 and TRBJ2-2, with 8 bases matching TRBD1. The CDR3 is 13 residues long. Per germline, CDR1 SGHAT and CDR2 FQNNGV. J lost 6 bases, V lost 6 bases, and 3 bases had no gene match. Written as DNA, the CDR3 is TGTGCCAGCAGACGACAGGGGCCCGGGGAGCTGTTTTTT. Translating gives CASRRQGPGELFF.

This clonotype was detected many times. The CDR3 sequence is CASGGRAAGGEAFF. The DNA for the CDR3 is TGTGCCAGCGGAGGTAGGGCCGCCGGTGGTGAAGCTTTCTTT. The rearrangement joins TRBV25-1 to TRBJ1-1; D is unresolved. Deletions cut 8 bases from V and 7 bases from J, with 20 bases between. This CDR3 contains 14 residues. CDR1 MGHDK and CDR2 SYGVNS come from the germline V gene.

About this clonotype: A read error may be the cause here, since a much bigger clone is one base away. J is TRBJ2-3 and V is TRBV28, with D possibly TRBD2 on 6 matching bases. The CDR3 spans 15 residues. Germline values: CDR1 MDHEN, CDR2 SYDVKM. The CDR3 nucleotides are TGTGTCAGCAGTAACTCCCGGCGGGGTATAGATACGCAGTATTTT. Translation: CVSSNSRRGIDTQYF.

The rearrangement links TRBV4-3 to TRBJ2-3, with 12 bases lining up with TRBD1. Losses at the gene ends were 3 bases for V and 7 bases for J; bases not matched to a gene: 5. The CDR3 length is 15 residues. The germline CDR1 and CDR2 sequences are LGHNA and YSLEER. CDR3 region: CASSQRGTGGNTQYF. The CDR3 region has the DNA TGCGCCAGCAGCCAGCGGGGGACAGGGGGCAATACGCAGTATTTT.

The chain recombines TRBV20-1 with TRBJ1-5; 9 bases line up with TRBD1. The CDR3 sequence is 14 residues long. V lost 1 base and J lost 6; bases outside the gene matches: 4. Germline lookup yields CDR1 DFQATT and CDR2 SNEGSKA (reference sequence). CDR3 in DNA: TGCAGTGCTAGAGCGACAGGGGGAATTCAGCCCCAGCATTTT. Residues: CSARATGGIQPQHF.

J is TRBJ2-1 and V is TRBV7-8; TRBD2 matches 8 bases. The CDR3 covers 13 residues. The J segment lost 8 bases and the V segment lost 5 bases, leaving 5 bases of the junction unmatched. CDR1 is SGHVS and CDR2 is FQNEAQ in the germline V gene. CDR3 amino acids: CASSQDGRDEQFF. The DNA for the CDR3 is TGTGCCAGCAGCCAGGACGGGAGGGATGAGCAGTTCTTC.

The chain uses TRBV7-2 and TRBJ1-2; 9 nucleotides agree with TRBD1. The germline CDR1 and CDR2 sequences are SGHTA and FQGNSA. The junction had 11 bases not matched to a gene; V was cut back by 5 bases and J by 7 bases. The CDR3 contains 15 residues. The CDR3 is CASSLQTGGSCGYTF. The CDR3 DNA reads TGTGCCAGCAGCCTACAGACAGGGGGGAGCTGTGGCTACACCTTC. Based on the CDR3 plus reference TRBV7-2 and TRBJ1-2, the full variable domain is GAGVSQSPSNKVTEKGKDVELRCDPISGHTALYWYRQSLGQGLEFLIYFQGNSAPDKSGLPSDRFSAERTGGSVSTLTIQRTQQEDSAVYLCASSLQTGGSCGYTFGSGTRLTVV.

The chain carries TRBV11-2 and TRBJ2-1; 9 bases agree with TRBD2. Looked up from germline, CDR1 is SGHAT and CDR2 is FQNNGV. Trimming took 3 bases from V and 8 from J; bases not matched to a gene: 5. The CDR3 loop spans 14 amino acids. The CDR3 here is CASSLFLAGYEQFF. CDR3 nucleotides: TGTGCCAGCAGCTTGTTCCTAGCGGGGTATGAGCAGTTCTTC.

This clonotype has more than one count but fewer than ten. The junction differs from germline at one of its ends, possibly a read error. The chain couples TRBV29-1 to TRBJ2-2, with TRBD2 matching 11 bases. The CDR3 length is 14 residues. CDR1 is SQVTM and CDR2 is ANQGSEA in the germline V gene. This CDR3 reads CSVVSGGVAGEPFF. The DNA for the CDR3 is TGCAGCGTTGTTAGCGGGGGGGTAGCCGGGGAGCCGTTTTTT.